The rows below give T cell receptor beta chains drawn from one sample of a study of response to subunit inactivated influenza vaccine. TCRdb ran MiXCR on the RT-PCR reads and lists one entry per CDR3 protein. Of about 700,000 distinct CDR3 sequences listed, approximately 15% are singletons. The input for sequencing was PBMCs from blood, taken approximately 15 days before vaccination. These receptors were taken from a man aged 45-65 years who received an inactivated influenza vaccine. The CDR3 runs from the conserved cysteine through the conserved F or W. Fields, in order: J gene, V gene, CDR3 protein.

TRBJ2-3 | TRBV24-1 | CATSAYWGGTDTQYF
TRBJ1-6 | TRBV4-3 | CASSQDPPDSLYNSPLHF
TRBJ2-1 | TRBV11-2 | CASSINSGGASYNEQFF
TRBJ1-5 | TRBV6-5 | CASMGQPQHF
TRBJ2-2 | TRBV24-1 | CATSDTGGYGTGELFF
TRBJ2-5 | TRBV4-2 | CASSQGVQGQETQYF
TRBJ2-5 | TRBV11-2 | CASSYIGTAVQGPVGTQYF
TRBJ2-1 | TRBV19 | CASTEQSWRGEQFF
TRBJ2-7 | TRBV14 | CASRQGQGIGYEQYF
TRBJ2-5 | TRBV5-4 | CASSRGLSRETQYF
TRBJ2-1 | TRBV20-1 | CSADNRAGGGDEQFF
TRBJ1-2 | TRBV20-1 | CSARTGGVANYGYTF
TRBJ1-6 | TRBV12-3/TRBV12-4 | CASSLGGVDSPLHF
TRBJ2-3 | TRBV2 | CASSEGPVDTQYF
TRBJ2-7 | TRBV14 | CASSQSGYEQYF
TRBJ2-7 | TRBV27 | CASSSETYEQYF
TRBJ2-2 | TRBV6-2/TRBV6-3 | CASSFPGPTGELFF
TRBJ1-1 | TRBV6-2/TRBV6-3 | CASSRGLTQNTEAFF
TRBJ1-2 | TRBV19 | CASSLGGGGYGYTF
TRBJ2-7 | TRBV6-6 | CASSYSSLEQYF
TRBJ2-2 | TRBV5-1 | CASSLSGATNTGELFF
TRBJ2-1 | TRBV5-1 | CASSPDRMSSYNEQFF
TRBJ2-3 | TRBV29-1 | CSVETVLTDTQYF
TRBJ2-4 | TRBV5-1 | CASSLGQDSIPAKNIQYF
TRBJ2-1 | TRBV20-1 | CSASKTSGTHSSYNEQFF
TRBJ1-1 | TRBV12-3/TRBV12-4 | CASQLWGDPEAFF
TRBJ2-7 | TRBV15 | CATSKLDSEQYF
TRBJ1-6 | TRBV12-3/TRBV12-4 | CASTPSQNSPLHF
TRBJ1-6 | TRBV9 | CASQRGGYLVDSPLHF
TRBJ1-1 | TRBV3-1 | CASSPDQGTEAFF
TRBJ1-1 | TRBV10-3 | CAKNRGEDTEAFF
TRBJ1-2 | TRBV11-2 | CASSGGVNWDRDGYTF
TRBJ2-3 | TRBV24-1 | CATSDAEGPTNTQYF
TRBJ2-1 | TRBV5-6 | CASSYLLATTYNEQFF
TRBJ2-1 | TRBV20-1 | CSARAPGPNEQFF
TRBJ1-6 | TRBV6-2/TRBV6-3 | CASSLTGNYSPLHF